The rows below give T cell receptor beta chains drawn from one sample of a study of blood T cells in healthy people across ages. From the 5' RACE reads, TCRdb called clonotypes with MiXCR, one entry per CDR3 protein. The profile shows fewer than 800,000 distinct CDR3 sequences, around a quarter of them singletons. These records were also assigned to another study, of T cells of mothers and their children.

The sequencing input was blood. These receptors came from a boy between 10 and 17 years old in good health. The CDR3 runs from the conserved cysteine through the conserved F or W. A D gene is named only where the DNA matches it firmly. Rows give clone size only sometimes, using once, few, many, or a class for an expanded clone.

j_call: TRBJ1-5; clone_size: .; v_call: TRBV5-5; d_call: .; cdr3_nt: TGTGCCAGCAGCTTGTTGGGTTCAAATAGCAATCAGCCCCAGCATTTT; cdr3_aa: CASSLLGSNSNQPQHF
j_call: TRBJ2-1; clone_size: .; v_call: TRBV10-3; d_call: .; cdr3_nt: TGTGCCATCAGGAGGGGATCCAATGAGCAGTTCTTC; cdr3_aa: CAIRRGSNEQFF
j_call: TRBJ1-1; clone_size: .; v_call: TRBV29-1; d_call: TRBD1; cdr3_nt: TGCAGCGGCGAACAGGGGGTGGTTAACACTGAAGCTTTCTTT; cdr3_aa: CSGEQGVVNTEAFF
j_call: TRBJ2-1; clone_size: .; v_call: TRBV12-3/TRBV12-4; d_call: .; cdr3_nt: TGTGCCAGCAGAGCGACAGGAGATGTGCAGTTCTTC; cdr3_aa: CASRATGDVQFF
j_call: TRBJ1-2; clone_size: .; v_call: TRBV7-3; d_call: .; cdr3_nt: TGTGCCAGCAGCTTAAATTTTGGGGATGGCTACACCTTC; cdr3_aa: CASSLNFGDGYTF
j_call: TRBJ2-4; clone_size: few; v_call: TRBV4-3; d_call: TRBD1; cdr3_nt: TGCGCCAGCAGTCAGATCCGGGACAGCAAAAACATTCAGTACTTC; cdr3_aa: CASSQIRDSKNIQYF
j_call: TRBJ2-1; clone_size: .; v_call: TRBV9; d_call: TRBD1; cdr3_nt: TGTGCCAGCAGCGCGGCCGGACAGGGGACCTACAATGAGCAGTTCTTC; cdr3_aa: CASSAAGQGTYNEQFF
j_call: TRBJ2-1; clone_size: few; v_call: TRBV6-5; d_call: .; cdr3_nt: TGTGCCAGCAGTTACTCGGAGTCTTACAATGAGCAGTTCTTC; cdr3_aa: CASSYSESYNEQFF
j_call: TRBJ2-7; clone_size: few; v_call: TRBV6-2/TRBV6-3; d_call: .; cdr3_nt: TGTGCCAGCACCTTCGAGGGGGACCCCATTAATGAGCAGTACTTC; cdr3_aa: CASTFEGDPINEQYF
j_call: TRBJ2-1; clone_size: .; v_call: TRBV5-1; d_call: .; cdr3_nt: TGCGCCAGCAGCTTGGAGGACGGTTCCTACAATGAGCAGTTCTTC; cdr3_aa: CASSLEDGSYNEQFF
j_call: TRBJ2-5; clone_size: .; v_call: TRBV7-3; d_call: TRBD2; cdr3_nt: TGTGCCAGCAGCTTAAGAGCGGGGGGCGTCCAAGAGACCCAGTACTTC; cdr3_aa: CASSLRAGGVQETQYF
j_call: TRBJ1-3; clone_size: .; v_call: TRBV5-1; d_call: .; cdr3_nt: TGCGCCAGCGCCTGGACCAACTCTGGAAACACCATATATTTT; cdr3_aa: CASAWTNSGNTIYF
j_call: TRBJ2-1; clone_size: few; v_call: TRBV3-1; d_call: .; cdr3_nt: TGTGCCAGCAGCCAAGATAATAGGGATCATGAGCAGTTCTTC; cdr3_aa: CASSQDNRDHEQFF
j_call: TRBJ2-5; clone_size: .; v_call: TRBV12-3/TRBV12-4; d_call: .; cdr3_nt: TGTGCCTCTGGAGGGGGAGGGGAGACCCAGTACTTC; cdr3_aa: CASGGGGETQYF
j_call: TRBJ2-1; clone_size: .; v_call: TRBV20-1; d_call: TRBD1; cdr3_nt: TGCAGTGCTAGCCCCGGGACAGGGGCTTTCAATGAGCAGTTCTTC; cdr3_aa: CSASPGTGAFNEQFF
j_call: TRBJ2-3; clone_size: .; v_call: TRBV28; d_call: .; cdr3_nt: TGTGCCAGCAGCCGTAGGGGGGGACAGAGCACAGATACGCAGTATTTT; cdr3_aa: CASSRRGGQSTDTQYF
j_call: TRBJ2-1; clone_size: .; v_call: TRBV4-3; d_call: .; cdr3_nt: TGCGCCAGCAGCCAAGGGGCACAAGGGGGAGATGAGCAGTTCTTC; cdr3_aa: CASSQGAQGGDEQFF
j_call: TRBJ1-1; clone_size: .; v_call: TRBV4-1; d_call: TRBD1; cdr3_nt: TGCGCCAGCAGCCACGGCCTACAGGGGGAAGCTTTCTTT; cdr3_aa: CASSHGLQGEAFF
j_call: TRBJ2-5; clone_size: few; v_call: TRBV20-1; d_call: .; cdr3_nt: TGCAGTGCTAGATCCGGGGATGGGATCGGGACCCAGTACTTC; cdr3_aa: CSARSGDGIGTQYF
j_call: TRBJ1-1; clone_size: few; v_call: TRBV5-1; d_call: .; cdr3_nt: TGCGCCAGCACTACGGGGGTTGAAGCTTTCTTT; cdr3_aa: CASTTGVEAFF
j_call: TRBJ2-1; clone_size: few; v_call: TRBV9; d_call: .; cdr3_nt: TGTGCCAGCAACAGCCTGGGGACTTACAATGAGCAGTTCTTC; cdr3_aa: CASNSLGTYNEQFF
j_call: TRBJ2-1; clone_size: .; v_call: TRBV6-2/TRBV6-3; d_call: TRBD2; cdr3_nt: TGTGCCAGCAGTTACGAAGTAGCGGGGCACAATGAGCAGTTCTTC; cdr3_aa: CASSYEVAGHNEQFF
j_call: TRBJ2-5; clone_size: few; v_call: TRBV29-1; d_call: .; cdr3_nt: TGCAGCGTTGAAGATATTCTAGCTGAGGTAGCTGCTGGCGAGACCCAGTACTTC; cdr3_aa: CSVEDILAEVAAGETQYF
j_call: TRBJ2-2; clone_size: .; v_call: TRBV7-3; d_call: TRBD2; cdr3_nt: TGTGCCAGCAGCCTGCCAACTAGCGAGAACACCGGGGAGCTGTTTTTT; cdr3_aa: CASSLPTSENTGELFF
j_call: TRBJ2-2; clone_size: .; v_call: TRBV7-9; d_call: TRBD2; cdr3_nt: TGTGCCAGCAGCTTAGTTGTACGCGGGAGTCGATCCGGGGAGCTGTTTTTT; cdr3_aa: CASSLVVRGSRSGELFF
j_call: TRBJ1-4; clone_size: .; v_call: TRBV7-9; d_call: TRBD1; cdr3_nt: TGTGCCAGCAGCTTACGGGACAGGGGAAGGCATGAAAAACTGTTTTTT; cdr3_aa: CASSLRDRGRHEKLFF
j_call: TRBJ2-7; clone_size: .; v_call: TRBV27; d_call: TRBD2; cdr3_nt: TGTGCCAGCAAACCGGGACTAGCGGGAGGTGGTGGCGAGCAGTACTTC; cdr3_aa: CASKPGLAGGGGEQYF
j_call: TRBJ1-5; clone_size: .; v_call: TRBV6-4; d_call: .; cdr3_nt: TGTGCCAGCAGCGCCGAGGTAGGACAGCCCCAGCATTTT; cdr3_aa: CASSAEVGQPQHF
j_call: TRBJ2-4; clone_size: .; v_call: TRBV6-5; d_call: .; cdr3_nt: TGTGCCAGCAGTTACAACAGCCGTATAGCCAAAAACATTCAGTACTTC; cdr3_aa: CASSYNSRIAKNIQYF
j_call: TRBJ1-2; clone_size: .; v_call: TRBV19; d_call: .; cdr3_nt: TGTGCCACAGTTACCCCAGGTGTCGTCATCAATGGCTACACCTTC; cdr3_aa: CATVTPGVVINGYTF
j_call: TRBJ2-4; clone_size: .; v_call: TRBV21-1; d_call: .; cdr3_nt: TGTGCCAGCAGGGTCCGGGGGCTTGAAAACATTCAGTACTTC; cdr3_aa: CASRVRGLENIQYF
j_call: TRBJ2-1; clone_size: many; v_call: TRBV20-1; d_call: TRBD1; cdr3_nt: TGCAGTGCTAGGCTAACTTTCCGGACAGGGTGGACTCTACCCCTCTACAATGAGCAGTTCTTC; cdr3_aa: CSARLTFRTGWTLPLYNEQFF
j_call: TRBJ2-3; clone_size: .; v_call: TRBV29-1; d_call: TRBD2; cdr3_nt: TGCAGCGTTGAGGCTAGCGGGAGTGCAGATACGCAGTATTTT; cdr3_aa: CSVEASGSADTQYF
j_call: TRBJ2-3; clone_size: few; v_call: TRBV4-2; d_call: .; cdr3_nt: TGTGCCAGCAGCCCCTTCGCGGAGTCTAGCACAGATACGCAGTATTTT; cdr3_aa: CASSPFAESSTDTQYF
j_call: TRBJ2-1; clone_size: .; v_call: TRBV7-3; d_call: TRBD1; cdr3_nt: TGTGCCAGCAGAGAGACAGGGGGCCACAATGAGCAGTTCTTC; cdr3_aa: CASRETGGHNEQFF
j_call: TRBJ2-7; clone_size: .; v_call: TRBV10-3; d_call: TRBD2; cdr3_nt: TGTGCCATCAGTCCCGCGGGAGACCACTACGAGCAGTACTTC; cdr3_aa: CAISPAGDHYEQYF
j_call: TRBJ2-7; clone_size: .; v_call: TRBV9; d_call: .; cdr3_nt: TGTGCCAGCAGCGTAGTCCCAGGGAGCTCCCACGAGCAGTACTTC; cdr3_aa: CASSVVPGSSHEQYF
j_call: TRBJ1-2; clone_size: .; v_call: TRBV12-3/TRBV12-4; d_call: .; cdr3_nt: TGTGCCAGCCGTCGGGCCCCTCAGGAGGGCTACACCTTC; cdr3_aa: CASRRAPQEGYTF
j_call: TRBJ1-3; clone_size: few; v_call: TRBV5-1; d_call: TRBD1; cdr3_nt: TGCGCCAGCAGCACGGCCGGGACAGACTCTGGAAACACCATATATTTT; cdr3_aa: CASSTAGTDSGNTIYF
j_call: TRBJ2-1; clone_size: few; v_call: TRBV5-1; d_call: TRBD2; cdr3_nt: TGCGCCAGCAGCTTGTGGGGTTCCGGGGGGTACAATGAGCAGTTCTTC; cdr3_aa: CASSLWGSGGYNEQFF
j_call: TRBJ1-4; clone_size: .; v_call: TRBV12-5; d_call: .; cdr3_nt: TGTGCTAGTGGTCCGGGGGCGTCGAATGAAAAACTGTTTTTT; cdr3_aa: CASGPGASNEKLFF
j_call: TRBJ2-5; clone_size: few; v_call: TRBV6-1; d_call: .; cdr3_nt: TGTGCCAGCAGCCTTCTAGCGCTTGAGGGAGAGACCCAGTACTTC; cdr3_aa: CASSLLALEGETQYF
j_call: TRBJ2-7; clone_size: few; v_call: TRBV6-1; d_call: .; cdr3_nt: TGTGCCAGCTCCTCAAGTGGCCCGGGACTTTCATCTAAGCAGTACTTC; cdr3_aa: CASSSSGPGLSSKQYF
j_call: TRBJ2-7; clone_size: few; v_call: TRBV12-3/TRBV12-4; d_call: .; cdr3_nt: TGTGCCAGCAGACTTAATCAGGGCCACGAGCAGTACTTC; cdr3_aa: CASRLNQGHEQYF
j_call: TRBJ1-5; clone_size: few; v_call: TRBV21-1; d_call: .; cdr3_nt: TGTGCCAGCAGCCACCACGGGGGGGTATTCCAGCCCCAGCATTTT; cdr3_aa: CASSHHGGVFQPQHF
j_call: TRBJ2-7; clone_size: few; v_call: TRBV4-1; d_call: TRBD2; cdr3_nt: TGCGCCAGCAGCCAGGGGACTAGCGCTACCTACGAGCAGTACTTC; cdr3_aa: CASSQGTSATYEQYF